In its sample, the clone carrying this TCR beta chain was seen many times. The library was built from roughly 400 ng RNA with molecular barcoded adaptors for alpha/delta and beta/gamma chains. Using its own MiXCR run on the reads, TCRdb lists one record per CDR3 protein. The sample has under 25,000 distinct CDR3 sequences, roughly 13% seen once; the top ten hold around 66%. This specimen belongs to a study of read filtering for tumor transcriptome and immune sequencing. Study-wide background: Among patients, approximately 17 were male and around 15 female, aged 47 to 80 (mean approximately 60). Revised staging placed roughly 8 patients in R-ISS I, some 17 in II, 7 in III.

This CDR3 comprises 12 residues. The V end was cut by 6 bases, the J end by 11 bases, with 19 bases between. Per the germline V gene, CDR1 is DFQATT and CDR2 is SNEGSKA (reference sequence). What was sequenced was a population of CD138-negative cells sorted from bone marrow. The source of this sequence is a donor aged 40 or over with multiple myeloma. J is TRBJ1-1 and V is TRBV20-1; possibly TRBD1 for D (5 bases). CDR3 loop: CSALAGGVDAFF. The CDR3 nucleotides read TGCAGTGCCCTAGCTGGAGGGGTGGACGCTTTCTTT.